The source of this TCR beta chain is a study of cytomegalovirus exposure and HLA in healthy donors. Study-wide results and limits: For TCR beta chains, V- and J-gene trimming was later linked to a missense DCLRE1C variant. Common viral pathogens seemed to be connected with several of the most significant clusters, according to a later analysis.

As regards this clone: The antigen is not known.

PCR involved 60 Vbeta and 13 Jbeta primers. TCRdb keeps only in-frame clones here, not all; method: immunoSEQ multiplex PCR. The sample has under 95,000 clones; roughly 80% are singletons. Germline values: CDR1 SGHRS, CDR2 YFSETQ. V was clipped by 5 bases and J by 5 bases; unmatched bases: 10. CDR3 length: 15 amino acids. The sample comprised PBMCs. This sequence was found in a boy under 18 in good health and CMV-seronegative. The V gene is TRBV5-1, the J gene TRBJ2-3, with 8 bases aligning to TRBD1. CDR3 DNA sequence: TGCGCCAGCAGAGGACAGGGTGTCCCTCTAGATACGCAGTATTTT. Protein product: CASRGQGVPLDTQYF.